This TCR beta chain is drawn from a study of T cell responses to AZD1222 COVID-19 vaccine. Study outcomes and limitations: Within unmutated variant regions lay the reported targets of nearly half of spike-specific TCRs. Seropositive status at baseline applied to only 6 or 7 AZD1222 recipients.

Assay: immunoSEQ multiplex PCR; the TCRdb copy retains only in-frame clones and omits some. The sample gives about 140,000 clones, roughly nine tenths of which show up once; 1.5% to 2% is in the top ten. This clone turned up a few times. Its specificity is not known. Specimen: peripheral blood, collected 28 days after the second AZD1222 dose. The receptor comes from an adult who received the AZD1222 COVID-19 vaccine.

The CDR3 DNA is TGCAGTGCTAGTTTACAGGGGATCGATAATTCACCCCTCCACTTT. Translating gives CSASLQGIDNSPLHF. J is TRBJ1-6 and V is TRBV20-1, with TRBD1 matching 7 bases. CDR3 size: 15 residues. The trim removed 3 bases at V and 5 bases at J, leaving 7 bases unmatched. In germline, CDR1 is DFQATT, CDR2 SNEGSKA (reference sequence).